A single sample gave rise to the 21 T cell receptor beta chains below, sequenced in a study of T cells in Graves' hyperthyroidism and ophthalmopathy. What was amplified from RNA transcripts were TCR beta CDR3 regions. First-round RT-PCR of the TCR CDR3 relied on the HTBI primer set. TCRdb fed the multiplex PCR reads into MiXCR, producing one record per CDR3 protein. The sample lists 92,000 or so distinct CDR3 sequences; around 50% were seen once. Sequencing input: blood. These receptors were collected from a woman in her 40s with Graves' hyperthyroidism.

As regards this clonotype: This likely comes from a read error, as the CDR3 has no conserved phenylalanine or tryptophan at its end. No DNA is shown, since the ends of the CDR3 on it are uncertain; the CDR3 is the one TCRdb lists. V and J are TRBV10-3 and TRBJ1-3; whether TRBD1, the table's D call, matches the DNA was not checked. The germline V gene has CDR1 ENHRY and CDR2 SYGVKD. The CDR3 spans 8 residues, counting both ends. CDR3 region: CAVRDRDT.

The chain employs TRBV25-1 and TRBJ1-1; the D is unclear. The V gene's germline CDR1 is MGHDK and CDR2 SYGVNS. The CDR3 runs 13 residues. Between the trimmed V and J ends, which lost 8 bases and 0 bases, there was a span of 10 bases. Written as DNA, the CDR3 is TGTGCCAGCTTAGGGTGGGTGAACACTGAAGCTTTCTTT. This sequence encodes CASLGWVNTEAFF.

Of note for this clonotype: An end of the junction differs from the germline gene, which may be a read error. The CDR3 loop is CASSLDRGGKTVF. DNA for the CDR3: TGTGCCAGCAGCCTGGACAGGGGAGGAAAAACTGTTTTT. The chain employs TRBV2 and TRBJ1-4; 9 bases are a match to TRBD1. Germline loops: CDR1 SNHLY, CDR2 FYNNEI. This CDR3 is built from 13 residues.

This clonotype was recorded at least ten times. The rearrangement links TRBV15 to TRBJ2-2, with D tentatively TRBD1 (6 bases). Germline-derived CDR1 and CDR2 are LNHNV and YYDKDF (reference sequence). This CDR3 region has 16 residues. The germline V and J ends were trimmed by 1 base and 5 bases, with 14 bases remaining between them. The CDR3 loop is CATSRGPQGQTGELFF. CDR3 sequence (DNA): TGTGCCACCAGCAGAGGACCACAGGGTCAAACCGGGGAGCTGTTTTTT.

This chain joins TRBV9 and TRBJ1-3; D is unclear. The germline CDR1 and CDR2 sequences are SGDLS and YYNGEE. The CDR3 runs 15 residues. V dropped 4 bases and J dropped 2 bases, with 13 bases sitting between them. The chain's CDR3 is CASSFIGQTGNTIYF. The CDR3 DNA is TGTGCCAGCAGCTTCATCGGGCAGACTGGAAACACCATATATTTT. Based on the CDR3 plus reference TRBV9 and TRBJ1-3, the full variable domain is DSGVTQTPKHLITATGQRVTLRCSPRSGDLSVYWYQQSLDQGLQFLIQYYNGEERAKGNILERFSAQQFPDLHSELNLSSLELGDSALYFCASSFIGQTGNTIYFGEGSWLTVV.

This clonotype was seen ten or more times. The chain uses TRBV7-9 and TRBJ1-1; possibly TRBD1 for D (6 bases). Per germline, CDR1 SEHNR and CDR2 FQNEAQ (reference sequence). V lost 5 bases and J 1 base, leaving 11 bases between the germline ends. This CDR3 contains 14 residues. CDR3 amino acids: CASSPETGNTEAFF. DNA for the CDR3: TGTGCCAGCAGCCCAGAGACAGGGAACACTGAAGCTTTCTTT.

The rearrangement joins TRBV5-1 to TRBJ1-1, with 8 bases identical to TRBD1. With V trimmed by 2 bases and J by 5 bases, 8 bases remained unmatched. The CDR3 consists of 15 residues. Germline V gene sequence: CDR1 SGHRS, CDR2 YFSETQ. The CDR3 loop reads CASSFGQGGWTEAFF. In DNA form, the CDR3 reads TGCGCCAGCAGCTTCGGACAGGGTGGATGGACTGAAGCTTTCTTT.

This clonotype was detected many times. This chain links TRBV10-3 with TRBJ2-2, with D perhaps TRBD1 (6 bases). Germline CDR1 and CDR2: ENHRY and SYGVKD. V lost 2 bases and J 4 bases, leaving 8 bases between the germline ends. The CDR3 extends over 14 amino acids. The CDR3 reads CAISEEGGTGELFF. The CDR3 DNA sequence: TGTGCCATCAGTGAGGAAGGGGGCACCGGGGAGCTGTTTTTT.

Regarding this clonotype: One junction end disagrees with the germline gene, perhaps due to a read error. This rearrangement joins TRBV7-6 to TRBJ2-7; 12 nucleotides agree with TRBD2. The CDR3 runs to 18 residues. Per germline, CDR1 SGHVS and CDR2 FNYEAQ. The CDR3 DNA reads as TGTGCCAGCACCTTAATACTAGCGGGAGGTAACACAACCTACGAGCAGTACTTC. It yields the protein CASTLILAGGNTTYEQYF.

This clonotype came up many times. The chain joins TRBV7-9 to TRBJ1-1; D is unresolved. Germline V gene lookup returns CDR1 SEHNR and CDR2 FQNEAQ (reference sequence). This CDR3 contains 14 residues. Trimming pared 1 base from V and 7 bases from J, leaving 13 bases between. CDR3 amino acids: CASSLDQRRHEAFF. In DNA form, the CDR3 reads TGTGCCAGCAGCTTAGATCAGCGCCGTCATGAAGCTTTCTTT.

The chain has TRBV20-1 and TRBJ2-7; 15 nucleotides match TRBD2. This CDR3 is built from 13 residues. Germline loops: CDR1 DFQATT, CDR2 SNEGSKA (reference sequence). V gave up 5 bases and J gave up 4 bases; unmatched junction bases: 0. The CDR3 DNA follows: TGCAGTGCTGGGACTAGCGGGAGGTACGAGCAGTACTTC. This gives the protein CSAGTSGRYEQYF.

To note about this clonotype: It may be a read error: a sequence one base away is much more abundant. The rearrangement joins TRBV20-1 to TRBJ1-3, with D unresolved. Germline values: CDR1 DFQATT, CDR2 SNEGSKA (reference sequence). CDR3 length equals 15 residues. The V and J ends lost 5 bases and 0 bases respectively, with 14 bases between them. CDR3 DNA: TGCAGTGCTGCCCCGGGGTGCCGCTCTGGAAACACCATATATTTT. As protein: CSAAPGCRSGNTIYF.

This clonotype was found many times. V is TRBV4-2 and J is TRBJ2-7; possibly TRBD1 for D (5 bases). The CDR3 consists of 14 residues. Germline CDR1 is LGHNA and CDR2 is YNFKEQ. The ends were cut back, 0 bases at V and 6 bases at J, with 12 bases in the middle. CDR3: CASSQETGSGEQYF. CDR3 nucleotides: TGTGCCAGCAGCCAAGAAACAGGCTCGGGCGAGCAGTACTTC.

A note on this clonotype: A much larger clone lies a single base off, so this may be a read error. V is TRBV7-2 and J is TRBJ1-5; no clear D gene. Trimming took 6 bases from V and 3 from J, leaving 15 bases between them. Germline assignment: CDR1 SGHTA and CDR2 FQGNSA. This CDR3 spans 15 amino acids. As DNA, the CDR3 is TGTGCCAGCAGTTTATCGTACGGCACCAATCAGCCCCAGCATTTT. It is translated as CASSLSYGTNQPQHF.

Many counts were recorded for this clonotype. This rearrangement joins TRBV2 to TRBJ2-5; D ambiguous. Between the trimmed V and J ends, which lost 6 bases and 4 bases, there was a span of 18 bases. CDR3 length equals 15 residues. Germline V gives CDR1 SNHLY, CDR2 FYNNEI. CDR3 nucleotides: TGTGCCAGCAGCGAACAAAAGGGCCCGGGAGAGACCCAGTACTTC. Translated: CASSEQKGPGETQYF.

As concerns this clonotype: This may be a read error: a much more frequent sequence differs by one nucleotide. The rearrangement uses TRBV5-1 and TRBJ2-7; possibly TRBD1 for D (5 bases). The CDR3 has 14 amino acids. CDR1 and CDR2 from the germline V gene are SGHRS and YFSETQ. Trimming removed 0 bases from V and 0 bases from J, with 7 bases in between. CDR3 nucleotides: TGCGCCAGCAGCTTGGTTAGGGGCTCCTACGAGCAGTACTTC. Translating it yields CASSLVRGSYEQYF.

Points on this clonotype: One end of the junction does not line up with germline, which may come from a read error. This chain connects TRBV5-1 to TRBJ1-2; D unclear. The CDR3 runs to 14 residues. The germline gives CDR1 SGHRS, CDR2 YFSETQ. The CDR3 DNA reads TGTGCCAGCAGCCGGTCCCAGGAAAACTATGGCTACACCTTC. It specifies CASSRSQENYGYTF.

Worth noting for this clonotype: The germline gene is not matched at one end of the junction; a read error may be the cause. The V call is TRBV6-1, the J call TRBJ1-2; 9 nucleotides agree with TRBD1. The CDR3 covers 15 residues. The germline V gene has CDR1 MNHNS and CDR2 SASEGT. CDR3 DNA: TGTGTCAGCCTTCCCGCCGGAACAGGGGGCGCGGGCTACACCTTC. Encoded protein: CVSLPAGTGGAGYTF.

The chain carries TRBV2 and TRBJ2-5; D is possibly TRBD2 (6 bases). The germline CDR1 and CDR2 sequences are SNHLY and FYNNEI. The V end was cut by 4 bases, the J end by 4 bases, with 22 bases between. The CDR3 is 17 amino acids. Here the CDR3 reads CASSGGREDKAGETQYF. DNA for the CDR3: TGTGCCAGCAGTGGTGGCAGGGAGGATAAAGCTGGAGAGACCCAGTACTTC. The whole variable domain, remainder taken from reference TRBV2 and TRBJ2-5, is EPEVTQTPSHQVTQMGQEVILRCVPISNHLYFYWYRQILGQKVEFLVSFYNNEISEKSEIFDDQFSVERPDGSNFTLKIRSTKLEDSAMYFCASSGGREDKAGETQYFGPGTRLLVL.

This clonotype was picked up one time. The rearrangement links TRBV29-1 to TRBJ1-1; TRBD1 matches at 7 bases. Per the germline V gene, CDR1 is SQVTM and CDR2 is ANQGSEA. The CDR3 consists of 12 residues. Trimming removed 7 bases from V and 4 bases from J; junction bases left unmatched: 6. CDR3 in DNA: TGCAGCGCCAGACAGGGCGGCACTGAAGCTTTCTTT. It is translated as CSARQGGTEAFF.

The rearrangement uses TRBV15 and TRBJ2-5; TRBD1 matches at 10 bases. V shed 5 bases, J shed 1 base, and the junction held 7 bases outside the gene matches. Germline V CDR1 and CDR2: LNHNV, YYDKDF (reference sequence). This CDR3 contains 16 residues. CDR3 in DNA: TGTGCCACCAGCGCCCGACGGACAGGGGGCCAAGAGACCCAGTACTTC. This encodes CATSARRTGGQETQYF.